The subject of this entry is one T cell receptor beta chain. Its antigen is unidentified. Germline V gene data show CDR1 as SNHLY and CDR2 as FYNNEI. V dropped 10 bases and J dropped 2; count of bases not matched to a gene: 6. The CDR3 length is 15 residues. TCR beta VDJ and CDR3 profiles were obtained from a genomic DNA template. TCRdb passed the reads through MiXCR, listing each CDR3 protein once. This sample carries approximately 380,000 distinct CDR3 sequences, about 70% of them seen once, and the ten largest clones take 3.5% to 4.5%. These data belong to a study of CD8+CD57+ T cells in acquired aplastic anemia. General observations from the study: The CD8+ Simpson's diversity of patients and controls was not significantly different.

The rearrangement links TRBV2 to TRBJ2-7; 15 nucleotides match TRBD2. The clonotype originates from a human donor in good health, serving as a control. The sample consisted of sorted CD4+, CD8+, or CD8+CD57+ T cells (not recorded which) from PBMCs. This chain's CDR3 is CATRTSGGDTYEQYF. The CDR3 DNA reads as TGTGCCACGAGGACTAGCGGGGGGGACACCTACGAGCAGTACTTC.